Detailed here is one TCR beta chain. This sample was included in a study of blood T cell repertoires in COVID-19. Study-level background: Both acute and convalescent COVID-19 samples were obtained from the United States, Italy and Spain.

Profiled with immunoSEQ multiplex PCR; TCRdb holds only in-frame clones, not every one. The sample comprises about 200,000 clones, 85% to 90% of which are singletons, and around 2.7% rests with the top ten. The TCR was taken from a man in his sixties with acute or convalescent COVID-19. The sequenced material came from peripheral blood.

The CDR3 DNA follows: TGTGCCAGCAGCCCCATCGACAGGGCTTCGAGCACCGGGGAGCTGTTTTTT. Protein product: CASSPIDRASSTGELFF. The rearrangement uses TRBV7-9 and TRBJ2-2, with 7 bases that match TRBD1. The CDR3 length is 17 residues. Germline assignment: CDR1 SEHNR and CDR2 FQNEAQ (reference sequence). Trimming removed 5 bases from V and 4 bases from J; junction bases left unmatched: 13.